The 14 T cell receptor beta chains in this list originate from one sample, sequenced in a study of T-cell memory formation after mild COVID-19. TCRdb reanalysed the 5' RACE reads using MiXCR and keeps one entry per CDR3 protein. The data show 400,000 to 500,000 distinct CDR3 sequences, 24% seen once. Sequencing input: PBMCs or a T cell subset sorted from them (not recorded which). These receptors all stem from an adult woman who had mild COVID-19 (a few samples of this study predate the infection). Cell type and time point are not known.

The gene calls are TRBV6-5 and TRBJ1-1; perhaps TRBD1 as D (5 bases). Per the germline V gene, CDR1 is MNHEY and CDR2 is SVGAGI. V was shortened by 6 bases and J by 1 base, with 12 bases between the two germline ends. The CDR3 has 14 residues. The CDR3 region is CASSRDRSNTEAFF. The DNA of the CDR3 is TGTGCCAGCAGCAGAGACAGATCGAACACTGAAGCTTTCTTT.

The J gene is TRBJ2-3, the V gene TRBV6-5; 7 bases are a match to TRBD2. The ends lost 6 bases at V and 1 base at J; junction bases unmatched: 10. This CDR3 spans 16 amino acids. Per germline, CDR1 MNHEY and CDR2 SVGAGI. The chain's CDR3 is CASSPSGALGTDTQYF. The CDR3 DNA is TGTGCCAGCAGCCCTAGCGGAGCCCTTGGCACAGATACGCAGTATTTT.

This chain links TRBV7-3 with TRBJ2-2; 7 bases line up with TRBD2. Germline CDR1 is SGHTA and CDR2 is FQGTGA. V lost 6 bases and J lost 0; bases outside the gene matches: 7. The CDR3 contains 16 residues. CDR3 nucleotide sequence: TGTGCCAGCAGGCCGGCTAGCGGCCCGAACACCGGGGAGCTGTTTTTT. This codes for CASRPASGPNTGELFF.

This clonotype has just a few counts. CDR3 amino acids: CASSPSGRTASYEQYF. DNA for the CDR3: TGTGCCAGCAGTCCTAGCGGGAGGACAGCGTCCTACGAGCAGTACTTC. V and J are TRBV9 and TRBJ2-7; 11 nucleotides agree with TRBD2. This CDR3 spans 16 amino acids. The J segment lost 1 base and the V segment lost 5 bases, leaving 8 bases of the junction unmatched. Germline V gives CDR1 SGDLS, CDR2 YYNGEE.

The rearrangement links TRBV5-1 to TRBJ2-1; 8 nucleotides line up with TRBD2. Unmatched junction bases numbered 11, after V lost 1 base and J lost 8 bases. This CDR3 has 16 amino acids. Germline loops: CDR1 SGHRS, CDR2 YFSETQ. CDR3 coding DNA: TGCGCCAGCAGCTTGTTGGCCGGGACTAGTCCGGATGAGCAGTTCTTC. Translating gives CASSLLAGTSPDEQFF.

The chain links TRBV24-1 to TRBJ2-3, with 12 bases fitting TRBD2. Germline-derived CDR1 and CDR2 are KGHDR and SFDVKD. The CDR3 totals 16 residues. V was clipped by 3 bases and J by 2 bases; unmatched bases: 2. CDR3 amino acids: CATSDRLAGDTDTQYF. CDR3 DNA: TGTGCCACCAGTGATAGACTAGCGGGGGACACAGATACGCAGTATTTT.

The J gene is TRBJ2-2, the V gene TRBV7-6, with D maybe TRBD2 (6 bases). The CDR3 totals 14 residues. CDR1 and CDR2 from the germline V gene are SGHVS and FNYEAQ. The V gene lost 5 bases and the J gene lost 7 bases, with 14 bases spanning the gap. CDR3 in amino acids: CASSGTSMGGELFF. In DNA form, the CDR3 reads TGTGCCAGCAGCGGGACTTCTATGGGCGGGGAGCTGTTTTTT.

The rearrangement links TRBV4-2 to TRBJ2-2, with D possibly called TRBD1 or TRBD2 (6 bases each). The CDR3 spans 16 residues. With 4 bases removed from V and 5 bases from J, the gap between germline ends came to 17 bases. Germline V CDR1 and CDR2: LGHNA, YNFKEQ. The CDR3 nucleotides are TGTGCCAGCAGCCCGGGGGCGGGGTCGGCTACCGGGGAGCTGTTTTTT. This gives the protein CASSPGAGSATGELFF.

V is TRBV7-2 and J is TRBJ1-4; possibly TRBD1 for D (6 bases). V gave up 0 bases and J gave up 7 bases, with 15 bases separating them. The CDR3 has 16 residues. Germline V CDR1 and CDR2: SGHTA, FQGNSA. CDR3 sequence: CASSLAGAMGTEKLFF. As DNA, the CDR3 is TGTGCCAGCAGCTTAGCGGGGGCAATGGGAACTGAAAAACTGTTTTTT.

The chain couples TRBV11-2 to TRBJ2-2; no clear D gene. This CDR3 region has 15 residues. CDR1 is SGHAT, CDR2 FQNNGV, per germline. Trimming stripped 6 bases from V and 7 bases from J, with 18 bases between. CDR3 residues: CASSTFARSIGELFF. The CDR3 bases are TGTGCCAGCAGTACCTTTGCCAGGTCTATCGGGGAGCTGTTTTTT.

This clonotype was detected only a few times. V is TRBV20-1 and J is TRBJ2-7; D might be TRBD2 (5 bases). CDR1 is DFQATT and CDR2 is SNEGSKA in the germline V gene (reference sequence). V lost 5 bases and J lost 4, with 18 bases in between. CDR3 length equals 14 residues. CDR3 nucleotides: TGCAGTGCTCCCTCCCCGGCTAGCTGGTACGAGCAGTACTTC. Translated, it gives CSAPSPASWYEQYF.

This clonotype occurred a few times. V usage is TRBV5-1 and J usage is TRBJ1-3; D is uncertain. Trimming pared 0 bases from V and 0 bases from J, leaving 16 bases between. The CDR3 totals 18 residues. Germline CDR1 is SGHRS and CDR2 is YFSETQ. This CDR3 is CASSLGRHSPYSGNTIYF. CDR3 coding DNA: TGCGCCAGCAGCTTGGGACGGCATTCACCTTACTCTGGAAACACCATATATTTT.

A few counts support this clonotype. The chain links TRBV20-1 to TRBJ2-1; 12 nucleotides align to TRBD1. V gave up 0 bases and J gave up 7 bases; unmatched junction bases: 4. This CDR3 has 15 residues. Per the germline V gene, CDR1 is DFQATT and CDR2 is SNEGSKA (reference sequence). The CDR3 DNA is TGCAGTGCTAGAGAGGGACAGGGGGCTTGGAATGAGCAGTTCTTC. Its translation is CSAREGQGAWNEQFF.

J is TRBJ2-5 and V is TRBV24-1; the match to TRBD1 covers 11 bases. Germline trimming cut 4 bases from V and 3 bases from J; bases unmatched to any gene: 3. Germline V gene sequence: CDR1 KGHDR, CDR2 SFDVKD. The CDR3 totals 15 residues. The CDR3 DNA sequence: TGTGCCACCAGTGAATGGGACAGGGGGAAAGAGACCCAGTACTTC. Translation gives CATSEWDRGKETQYF.